This is a list of T cell receptor beta chains from one sample in a study of CD8 T cells in ankylosing spondylitis. MiXCR, applied by TCRdb to the 5' RACE reads, yields one record per CDR3 protein. The sample has under 850,000 distinct CDR3 sequences, 19% seen once. Sample: blood, either unsorted or a sorted T cell fraction (not recorded which). Receptor source: a male donor with ankylosing spondylitis. CDR3s include the opening cysteine and the closing phenylalanine or tryptophan.

J gene	CDR3 length	V gene	CDR3 protein
TRBJ1-4	14	TRBV7-9	CASSPSTGNEKLFF
TRBJ2-1	16	TRBV29-1	CSVEAGLADSYNEQFF
TRBJ2-2	13	TRBV4-1	CASSQRATGELFF
TRBJ1-2	14	TRBV5-1	CASSGRDGDYGYTF
TRBJ1-6	13	TRBV12-3/TRBV12-4	CASSTTGSGPLHF
TRBJ1-1	12	TRBV5-1	CASRPEGSEAFF
TRBJ2-2	18	TRBV11-2	CASSLGPVSGRDTGELFF
TRBJ2-3	13	TRBV6-2/TRBV6-3	CASRGQGTDTQYF
TRBJ1-1	10	TRBV20-1	CSASGIEAFF
TRBJ2-7	13	TRBV21-1	CATSGQPSYEQYF
TRBJ1-5	14	TRBV11-2	CASSWGRVGWPQHF
TRBJ1-6	16	TRBV12-3/TRBV12-4	CASATVRTDKNSPLHF
TRBJ2-3	15	TRBV11-2	CASSSQRDATDTQYF
TRBJ1-2	17	TRBV10-3	CAISESQYSGENYGYTF
TRBJ2-3	16	TRBV11-2	CASSSNSGGRGGTQYF
TRBJ2-2	18	TRBV6-5	CASSYSRTSGGPTGELFF
TRBJ2-1	15	TRBV14	CASYLTGGPSLGQFF
TRBJ2-6	16	TRBV2	CASRGWAGTGANVLTF
TRBJ2-6	21	TRBV28	CASSLPPPASGRTQGANVLTF
TRBJ1-1	14	TRBV5-1	CASSLGDSYTEAFF
TRBJ2-3	13	TRBV12-3/TRBV12-4	CATLQGGQNTQYF
TRBJ2-2	16	TRBV20-1	CSARPAGLANTGELFF
TRBJ2-1	15	TRBV27	CASSLDRDFYNEQFF
TRBJ1-3	15	TRBV9	CASSPPPWRGNTIYF
TRBJ1-1	14	TRBV27	CASSSESDNTEAFF
TRBJ2-5	14	TRBV5-6	CASSSTGGQETQYF
TRBJ2-1	16	TRBV12-3/TRBV12-4	CASSFGQGASYNEQFF
TRBJ2-2	15	TRBV5-1	CASSNDRANTGELFF
TRBJ2-7	13	TRBV9	CASSGGSPSEQYF
TRBJ2-2	14	TRBV12-3/TRBV12-4	CASSLTSGYGELFF
TRBJ1-5	18	TRBV12-3/TRBV12-4	CASSLGSGFPNSNQPQHF
TRBJ1-3	13	TRBV16	CASSQSAGNTIYF
TRBJ2-4	15	TRBV5-1	CASSYRPDSKNIQYF
TRBJ1-4	14	TRBV20-1	CSAGQGQWDEKLFF
TRBJ2-1	16	TRBV9	CASSAREGAKGDEQFF
TRBJ2-7	16	TRBV20-1	CSARDHGPSGSYEQYF
TRBJ2-7	17	TRBV10-3	CAIGPGASGGSSYEQYF
TRBJ2-1	12	TRBV5-1	CASSPQYNEQFF
TRBJ2-2	14	TRBV27	CASSLGVVAGELFF
TRBJ1-1	19	TRBV6-5	CASSYQPGDREFSLTEAFF
TRBJ2-3	18	TRBV28	CASSVKDQGKPSTDTQYF
TRBJ2-7	14	TRBV12-3/TRBV12-4	CASRSTASSYEQYF
TRBJ2-6	14	TRBV6-1	CASTLGLEANVLTF
TRBJ2-3	14	TRBV27	CASSLSRPTDTQYF